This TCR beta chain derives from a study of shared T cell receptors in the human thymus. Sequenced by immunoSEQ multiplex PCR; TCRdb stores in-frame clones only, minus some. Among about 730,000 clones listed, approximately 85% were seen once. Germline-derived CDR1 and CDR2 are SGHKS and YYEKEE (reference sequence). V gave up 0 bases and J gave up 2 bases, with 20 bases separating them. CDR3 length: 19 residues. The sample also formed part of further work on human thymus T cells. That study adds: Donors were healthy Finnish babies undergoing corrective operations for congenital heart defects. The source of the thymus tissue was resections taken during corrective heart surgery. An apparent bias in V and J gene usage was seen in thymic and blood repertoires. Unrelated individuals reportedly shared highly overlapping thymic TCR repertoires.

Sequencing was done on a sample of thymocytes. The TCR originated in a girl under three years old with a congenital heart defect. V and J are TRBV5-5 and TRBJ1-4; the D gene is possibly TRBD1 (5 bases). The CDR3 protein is CASSLASRGGEGTNEKLFF. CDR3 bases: TGTGCCAGCAGCTTGGCCAGCCGAGGCGGGGAGGGGACTAATGAAAAACTGTTTTTT.